The T cell receptor (beta chain) under discussion was sequenced for a study of beta chain features in type 1 diabetes. Overall study: The number of sorted cells examined across all samples was fewer than 110,000,000. Overall study results and limits: Sequencing used cDNA, and cells with high TCR expression could therefore be over-represented. Among type 1 diabetes patients, VDJ junctions had fewer insertions and more deletions.

Concerning this clone: What it binds is not known.

The V segment lost 3 bases and the J segment 5 bases; nucleotides outside the gene matches: 4. In germline, CDR1 is LNHDA, CDR2 SQIVND (reference sequence). The CDR3 totals 14 residues. What was sequenced were expressed TCRB transcripts, since all of the isolated RNA had been reverse transcribed. Sequenced by immunoSEQ multiplex PCR; TCRdb stores in-frame clones only, minus some. Found here are 120,000 to 150,000 clones, about 50% of them singletons; the top ten hold around 0.39%. Sampling consisted of one heparinised blood draw per donor, averaging around 100 mL. This chain joins TRBV19 and TRBJ1-1, with 9 bases fitting TRBD1. This clonotype was obtained from a man between 18 and 35 years old in good health. The sequenced sample was Tregs from blood. The CDR3 bases are TGTGCCAGTAGTATGAGACAGGGGGGGACTGAAGCTTTCTTT. Translation gives CASSMRQGGTEAFF.